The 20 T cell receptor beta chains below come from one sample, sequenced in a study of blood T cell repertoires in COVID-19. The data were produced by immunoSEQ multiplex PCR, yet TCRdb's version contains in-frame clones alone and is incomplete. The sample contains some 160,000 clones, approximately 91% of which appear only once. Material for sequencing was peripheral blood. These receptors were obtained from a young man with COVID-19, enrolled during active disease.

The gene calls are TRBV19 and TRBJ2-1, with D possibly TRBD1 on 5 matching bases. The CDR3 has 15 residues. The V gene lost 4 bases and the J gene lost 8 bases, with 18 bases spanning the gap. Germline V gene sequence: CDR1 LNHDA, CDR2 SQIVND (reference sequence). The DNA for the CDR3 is TGTGCCAGTAGTACCAGGGCGGCCGAACCCGATGAGCAGTTCTTC. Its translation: CASSTRAAEPDEQFF.

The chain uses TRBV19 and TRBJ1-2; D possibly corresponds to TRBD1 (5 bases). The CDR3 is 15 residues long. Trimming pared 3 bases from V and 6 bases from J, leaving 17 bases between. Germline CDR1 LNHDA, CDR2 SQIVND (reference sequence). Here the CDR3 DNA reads TGTGCCAGTAGTATCCCAGGGATTACCTACCATGGCTACACCTTC. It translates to CASSIPGITYHGYTF.

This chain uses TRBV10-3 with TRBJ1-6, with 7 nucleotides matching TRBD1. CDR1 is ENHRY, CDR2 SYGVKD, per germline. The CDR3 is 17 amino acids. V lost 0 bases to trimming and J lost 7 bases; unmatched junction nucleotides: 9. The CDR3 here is CAISESTRQGENSPLHF. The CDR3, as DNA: TGTGCCATCAGTGAGTCGACTCGGCAGGGGGAAAATTCACCCCTCCACTTT.

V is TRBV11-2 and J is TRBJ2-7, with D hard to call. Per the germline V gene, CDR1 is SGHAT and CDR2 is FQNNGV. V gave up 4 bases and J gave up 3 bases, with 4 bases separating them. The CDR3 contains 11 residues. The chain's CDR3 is CASSSYYEQYF. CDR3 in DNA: TGTGCCAGCAGCTCCTACTACGAGCAGTACTTC.

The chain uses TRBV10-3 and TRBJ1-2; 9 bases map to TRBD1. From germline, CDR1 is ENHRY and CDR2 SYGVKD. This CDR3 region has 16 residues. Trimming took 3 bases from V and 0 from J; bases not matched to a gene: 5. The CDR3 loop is CAISEGTGRANYGYTF. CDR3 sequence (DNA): TGTGCCATCAGTGAAGGGACAGGGCGGGCTAACTATGGCTACACCTTC.

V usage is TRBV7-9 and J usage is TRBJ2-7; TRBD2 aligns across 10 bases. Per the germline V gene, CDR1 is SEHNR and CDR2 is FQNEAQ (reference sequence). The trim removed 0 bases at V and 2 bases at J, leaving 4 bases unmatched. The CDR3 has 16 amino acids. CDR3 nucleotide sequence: TGTGCCAGCAGCTTAGCGCCCGGACTAGCGGCCTACGAGCAGTACTTC. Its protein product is CASSLAPGLAAYEQYF.

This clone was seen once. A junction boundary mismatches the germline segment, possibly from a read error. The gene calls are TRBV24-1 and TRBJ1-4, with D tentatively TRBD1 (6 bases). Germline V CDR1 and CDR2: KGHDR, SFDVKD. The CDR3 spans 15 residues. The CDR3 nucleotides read TGTGCCACCAGTGATTCAGGGGCCGGGAATGAAAAACTGCTTTTT. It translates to CATSDSGAGNEKLLF.

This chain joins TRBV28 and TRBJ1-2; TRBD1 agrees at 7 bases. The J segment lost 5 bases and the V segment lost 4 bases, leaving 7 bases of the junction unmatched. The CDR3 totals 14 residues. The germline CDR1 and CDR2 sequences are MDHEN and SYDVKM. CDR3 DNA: TGTGCCAGCAGTTCCAGGGCAGGGGGATATGGCTACACCTTC. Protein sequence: CASSSRAGGYGYTF.

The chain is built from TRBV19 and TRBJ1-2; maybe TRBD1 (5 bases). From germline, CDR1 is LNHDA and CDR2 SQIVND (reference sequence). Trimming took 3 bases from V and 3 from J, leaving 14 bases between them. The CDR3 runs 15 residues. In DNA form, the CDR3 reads TGTGCCAGTAGTATCCAGGGAAGCCCCGACTATGGCTACACCTTC. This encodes CASSIQGSPDYGYTF.

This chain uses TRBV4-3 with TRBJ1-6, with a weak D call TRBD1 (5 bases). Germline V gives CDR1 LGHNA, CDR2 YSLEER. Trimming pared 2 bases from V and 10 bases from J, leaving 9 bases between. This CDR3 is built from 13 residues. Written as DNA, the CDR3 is TGCGCCAGCAGCCAAAAGGGGAACTCACCCCTCCACTTT. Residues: CASSQKGNSPLHF.

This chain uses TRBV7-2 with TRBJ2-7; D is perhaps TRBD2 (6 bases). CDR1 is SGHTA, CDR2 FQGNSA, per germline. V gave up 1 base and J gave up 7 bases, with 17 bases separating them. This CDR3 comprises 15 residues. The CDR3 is CASSLGAGYRGEQYF. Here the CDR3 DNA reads TGTGCCAGCAGCTTAGGAGCGGGTTACCGGGGGGAGCAGTACTTC.

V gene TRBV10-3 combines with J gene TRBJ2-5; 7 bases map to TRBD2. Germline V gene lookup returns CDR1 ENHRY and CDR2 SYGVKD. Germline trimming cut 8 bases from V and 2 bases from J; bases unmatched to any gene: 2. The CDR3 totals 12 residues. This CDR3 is CAISAGQETQYF. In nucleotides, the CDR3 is TGTGCCATCTCAGCGGGACAAGAGACCCAGTACTTC.

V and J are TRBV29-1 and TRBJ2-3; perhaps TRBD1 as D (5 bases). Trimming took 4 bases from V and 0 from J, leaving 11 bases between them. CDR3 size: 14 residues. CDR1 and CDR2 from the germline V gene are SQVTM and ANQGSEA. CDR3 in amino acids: CSVGAAGSTDTQYF. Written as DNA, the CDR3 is TGCAGCGTTGGGGCGGCAGGGAGCACAGATACGCAGTATTTT.

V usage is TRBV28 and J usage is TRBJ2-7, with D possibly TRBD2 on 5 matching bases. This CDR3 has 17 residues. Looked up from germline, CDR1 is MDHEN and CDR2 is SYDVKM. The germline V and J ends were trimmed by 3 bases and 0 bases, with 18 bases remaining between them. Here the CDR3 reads CASSLLVSERTSYEQYF. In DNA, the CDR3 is TGTGCCAGCAGTTTGCTGGTCTCAGAGCGGACCTCCTACGAGCAGTACTTC. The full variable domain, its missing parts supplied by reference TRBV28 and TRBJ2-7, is DVKVTQSSRYLVKRTGEKVFLECVQDMDHENMFWYRQDPGLGLRLIYFSYDVKMKEKGDIPEGYSVSREKKERFSLILESASTNQTSMYLCASSLLVSERTSYEQYFGPGTRLTVT.

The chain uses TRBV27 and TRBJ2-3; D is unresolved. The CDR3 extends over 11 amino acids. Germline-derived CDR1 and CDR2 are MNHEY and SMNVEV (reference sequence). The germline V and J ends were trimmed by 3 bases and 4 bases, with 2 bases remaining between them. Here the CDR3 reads CASSFADTQYF. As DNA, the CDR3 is TGTGCCAGCAGTTTCGCAGATACGCAGTATTTT.

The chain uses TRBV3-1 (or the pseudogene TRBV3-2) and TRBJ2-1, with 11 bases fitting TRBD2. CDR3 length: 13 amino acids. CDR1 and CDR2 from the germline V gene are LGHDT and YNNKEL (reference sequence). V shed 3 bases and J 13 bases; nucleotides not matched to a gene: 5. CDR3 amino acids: CASSHLAGGTQFF. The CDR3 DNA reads TGTGCCAGCAGCCATCTAGCGGGGGGAACTCAGTTCTTC.

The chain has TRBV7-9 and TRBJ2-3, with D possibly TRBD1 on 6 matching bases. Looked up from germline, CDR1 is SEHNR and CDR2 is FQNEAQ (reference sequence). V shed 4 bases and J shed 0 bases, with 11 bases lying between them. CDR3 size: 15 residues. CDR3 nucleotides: TGTGCCAGCAGCTCCTACAGGGAAAGCACAGATACGCAGTATTTT. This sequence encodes CASSSYRESTDTQYF.

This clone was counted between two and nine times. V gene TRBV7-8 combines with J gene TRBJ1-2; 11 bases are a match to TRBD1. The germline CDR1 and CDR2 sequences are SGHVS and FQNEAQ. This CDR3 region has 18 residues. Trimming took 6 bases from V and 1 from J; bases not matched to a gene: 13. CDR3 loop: CASSRTGGAGESNYGYTF. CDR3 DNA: TGTGCCAGCAGTCGGACAGGGGGCGCGGGGGAGAGTAACTATGGCTACACCTTC.

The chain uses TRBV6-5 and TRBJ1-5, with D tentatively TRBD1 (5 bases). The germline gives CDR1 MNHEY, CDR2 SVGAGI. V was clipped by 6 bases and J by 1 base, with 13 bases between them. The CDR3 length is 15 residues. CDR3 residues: CASSRGGVSNQPQHF. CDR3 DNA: TGTGCCAGCAGCCGCGGGGGGGTGAGCAATCAGCCCCAGCATTTT.

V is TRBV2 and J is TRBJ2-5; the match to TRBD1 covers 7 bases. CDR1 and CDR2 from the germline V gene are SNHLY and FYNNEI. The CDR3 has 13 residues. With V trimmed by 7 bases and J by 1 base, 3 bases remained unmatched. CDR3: CASNWDSQETQYF. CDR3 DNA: TGTGCCAGCAATTGGGACAGCCAAGAGACCCAGTACTTC.